Reported below is one T cell receptor beta chain. TCRdb used MiXCR to reprocess the RT-PCR reads, holding one entry per CDR3 protein. The top ten clones hold approximately 10% of a sample with a few hundred thousand distinct CDR3 sequences, 13% to 15% of them seen once. The data were taken from a study of response to subunit inactivated influenza vaccine. The CDR3 covers 15 residues. The germline V and J ends were trimmed by 4 bases and 2 bases, with 12 bases remaining between them. The V gene is TRBV12-3 or TRBV12-4, the J gene TRBJ1-5; perhaps TRBD1 as D (6 bases). This clonotype was sampled from a man in his fifties or sixties who received an inactivated influenza vaccine. The sequencing used PBMCs from blood, collected approximately 12 days after vaccination. Here the CDR3 reads CASSSGQTRNQPQHF. CDR3 DNA sequence: TGTGCCAGCAGTTCGGGACAAACCCGCAATCAGCCCCAGCATTTT.